The present entry profiles one T cell receptor beta chain with its context. In this sample, this clone turned up once. Its specific antigen is unknown. Per-base quality was not reported, and no clone a single base away is much larger than it. The germline ends are 11 bases apart after V is trimmed by 5 bases and J by 3 bases. CDR1 and CDR2 are read off the germline V gene as SGHAT and FQNNGV. From cysteine to phenylalanine, the CDR3 is 13 amino acids long. Only the CDR3 part of the read is kept: 39 bases, read in frame from the first base. This entry belongs to a study of control samples from healthy donors and cancer patients (dated by TCRdb to the early 2020s). Preparation of the library involved the immunoSEQ multiplex PCR assay. Not all clones reach the TCRdb copy of this immuneACCESS table, which keeps in-frame sequences only. Checked studies attribute under half of the gap to unresolved V genes and leave the rest unexplained. The table for this sample lists some 130,000 clones; roughly 90% of them were counted only once. The ten most abundant clones make up roughly 2.1% of the sample.

The clonotype was recovered from a woman in her forties or fifties in good health. The source material was blood. This chain joins TRBV11-2 to TRBJ2-7; the D segment could be TRBD2, given 5 matching bases. The DNA sequence reads TGTGCCAGCAGCCCGGTCCGGGACTACGAGCAGTACTTC. It translates to CASSPVRDYEQYF.